This is a list of T cell receptor beta chains from one sample in a study of cytomegalovirus exposure and HLA in healthy donors. Produced via immunoSEQ multiplex PCR; TCRdb's table is partial and in-frame only. The sample lists roughly 76,000 clones; about 80% were seen once. The sample was PBMCs. The receptors originated from a man aged 25-40 years in good health and CMV-seronegative. Both conserved end residues are part of each CDR3. The order of the fields is V gene, J gene, clone size, D gene, CDR3 protein, CDR3 DNA. D genes are given only for firm matches. Where a row states a size, it is once, few, many or the class of an expanded clone; other rows omit it.

TRBV6-5	TRBJ1-2	NA	NA	CASSSLGDRIGYTF	TGTGCCAGCAGTTCCCTAGGGGATAGGATAGGCTACACCTTC
TRBV28	TRBJ2-3	NA	NA	CAARGLTTQYF	TGTGCCGCTCGGGGGTTAACTACGCAGTATTTT
TRBV19	TRBJ2-6	few	NA	CASSFPARTGANVLTF	TGTGCCAGTAGTTTCCCCGCGCGGACTGGGGCCAACGTCCTGACTTTC
TRBV5-4	TRBJ2-2	NA	TRBD1	CASSPGQGASGGELFF	TGTGCCAGCAGCCCCGGACAGGGGGCTTCTGGCGGGGAGCTGTTTTTT
TRBV29-1	TRBJ1-4	NA	NA	CSVGRSNEKLFF	TGCAGCGTTGGGAGGTCTAATGAAAAACTGTTTTTT
TRBV28	TRBJ2-1	NA	TRBD2	CASRLSGSRLNEQFF	TGTGCCAGCAGGTTAAGCGGGAGTCGGCTCAATGAGCAGTTCTTC
TRBV15	TRBJ1-1	NA	TRBD1	CATSDRQGVGTEAFF	TGTGCCACCAGCGATCGACAGGGGGTAGGGACTGAAGCTTTCTTT
TRBV4-3	TRBJ2-1	few	NA	CASSQEMGALYNEQFF	TGCGCCAGCAGCCAAGAAATGGGGGCCTTATACAATGAGCAGTTCTTC
TRBV29-1	TRBJ2-1	few	NA	CSVQVTGSEQFF	TGCAGCGTTCAGGTCACGGGGTCTGAGCAGTTCTTC
TRBV7-2	TRBJ2-2	NA	TRBD2	CASSLKSSGRARNGELFF	TGTGCCAGCAGCTTAAAGAGCAGCGGGAGGGCACGGAACGGGGAGCTGTTTTTT
TRBV2	TRBJ1-5	NA	NA	CASSDSGNQPQHF	TGTGCCAGCAGTGACTCCGGGAATCAGCCCCAGCATTTT
TRBV6-4	TRBJ2-1	NA	TRBD2	CASSGTSGSYNEQFF	TGTGCCAGCAGTGGGACTAGCGGCTCCTACAATGAGCAGTTCTTC
TRBV2	TRBJ1-5	NA	NA	CASSEALGLPQHF	TGTGCCAGCAGTGAAGCCTTGGGCCTGCCCCAGCATTTT
TRBV7-2	TRBJ2-1	NA	TRBD2	CASSSYLRLADFGNEQFF	TGTGCCAGCAGCTCCTATCTACGACTAGCGGATTTTGGGAATGAGCAGTTCTTC
TRBV4-1	TRBJ1-1	NA	NA	CASSRRRDTEAFF	TGCGCCAGCAGCCGGCGCAGGGACACTGAAGCTTTCTTT
TRBV19	TRBJ2-1	few	NA	CASSAYNEQFF	TGTGCCAGTTCAGCCTACAATGAGCAGTTCTTC
TRBV19	TRBJ2-6	NA	NA	CASSIGQSGANVLTF	TGTGCCAGTAGTATAGGACAATCTGGGGCCAACGTCCTGACTTTC
TRBV5-1	TRBJ2-1	NA	NA	CASSLGSSSYNEQFF	TGCGCCAGCAGCTTGGGCTCCAGCTCCTACAATGAGCAGTTCTTC
TRBV6-5	TRBJ1-3	once	NA	CASSYDGRRAGNTIYF	TGTGCCAGCAGTTACGATGGGCGGCGGGCTGGAAACACCATATATTTT
TRBV19	TRBJ2-5	few	TRBD2	CASSITFGGRTQYF	TGTGCCAGTAGTATCACGTTTGGCGGGAGGACCCAGTACTTC
TRBV27	TRBJ1-1	NA	NA	CASSYGTKNTEAFF	TGTGCCAGCAGCTACGGGACAAAGAACACTGAAGCTTTCTTT
TRBV5-4	TRBJ2-1	NA	NA	CASSLGAEPTNEQFF	TGTGCCAGCAGCTTGGGGGCAGAACCAACCAATGAGCAGTTCTTC
TRBV2	TRBJ2-1	few	TRBD2	CASSELAGGAFGHEQFF	TGTGCCAGCAGTGAATTGGCGGGAGGGGCGTTCGGCCATGAGCAGTTCTTC
TRBV28	TRBJ2-2	NA	NA	CASSPHPGELFF	TGTGCCAGCAGTCCCCATCCCGGGGAGCTGTTTTTT
TRBV7-2	TRBJ1-4	NA	TRBD1	CASSLSQGGNEKLFF	TGTGCCAGCAGTCTCTCCCAGGGGGGAAATGAAAAACTGTTTTTT
TRBV20-1	TRBJ1-2	NA	NA	CSARQLYGYTF	TGCAGTGCTAGACAACTCTATGGCTACACCTTC
TRBV28	TRBJ1-5	NA	NA	CASSLFNQPQHF	TGTGCCAGCAGTCTCTTCAATCAGCCCCAGCATTTT
TRBV30	TRBJ2-1	NA	TRBD2	CAWTPGGGREQFF	TGTGCCTGGACGCCGGGGGGTGGCCGCGAGCAGTTCTTC
TRBV10-3	TRBJ1-2	NA	NA	CAISVSGAGGTGYTF	TGTGCCATCAGTGTGTCGGGTGCCGGCGGGACCGGCTACACCTTC
TRBV6-5	TRBJ2-2	NA	NA	CASREGTGELFF	TGTGCCAGCAGGGAGGGTACCGGGGAGCTGTTTTTT
TRBV28	TRBJ1-6	NA	TRBD1	CASSSGQKNSPLHF	TGTGCCAGCAGTTCGGGACAGAAAAATTCACCCCTCCACTTT
TRBV28	TRBJ1-3	NA	TRBD1	CASRDLSDRDTGNTIYF	TGTGCCAGCAGGGACCTATCAGACAGGGACACTGGAAACACCATATATTTT
TRBV6-5	TRBJ2-7	NA	NA	CASSYLSGAWDEQYF	TGTGCCAGCAGTTACTTATCGGGTGCATGGGACGAGCAGTACTTC
TRBV20-1	TRBJ1-1	NA	TRBD1	CSALGTAEAFF	TGCAGTGCCCTAGGGACAGCTGAAGCTTTCTTT
TRBV14	TRBJ2-1	NA	TRBD2	CASSLRSGRVFEQFF	TGTGCCAGCAGCCTGCGTAGCGGGAGAGTATTTGAGCAGTTCTTC
TRBV11-1	TRBJ2-1	NA	NA	CASSLSPYNEQFF	TGTGCCAGCAGCTTATCTCCGTACAATGAGCAGTTCTTC
TRBV6-1	TRBJ1-2	NA	NA	CASSESSSLGYTF	TGTGCCAGCAGTGAATCTAGCAGCTTGGGCTACACCTTC
TRBV4-1	TRBJ1-2	NA	NA	CASSQAGDGYTF	TGCGCCAGCAGCCAAGCAGGGGATGGCTACACCTTC
TRBV4-3	TRBJ1-3	once	NA	CASSQEAPAGTTGNTIYF	TGCGCCAGCAGCCAAGAGGCCCCCGCAGGGACTACAGGAAACACCATATATTTT
TRBV6-5	TRBJ2-5	NA	TRBD1	CASKRTGGFGETQYF	TGTGCCAGCAAAAGGACAGGGGGCTTTGGAGAGACCCAGTACTTC
TRBV6-5	TRBJ2-7	NA	TRBD1	CASSSPGTAKVYEQYF	TGTGCCAGCAGTTCCCCGGGGACAGCGAAAGTCTACGAGCAGTACTTC
TRBV25-1	TRBJ1-2	NA	NA	CASSESGVIVGGYTF	TGTGCCAGCAGTGAATCCGGGGTTATCGTTGGTGGCTACACCTTC
TRBV9	TRBJ2-5	NA	NA	CASSSGGFGKETQYF	TGTGCCAGCAGCTCCGGAGGGTTTGGAAAAGAGACCCAGTACTTC
TRBV9	TRBJ1-1	NA	TRBD1	CASSGQGYPEAFF	TGTGCCAGCAGCGGACAGGGGTATCCTGAAGCTTTCTTT
TRBV28	TRBJ2-2	NA	NA	CASNSATDRNTGELFF	TGTGCCAGCAACTCCGCCACCGATCGGAACACCGGGGAGCTGTTTTTT
TRBV7-2	TRBJ1-5	few	TRBD1	CASSSDRAQPQHF	TGTGCCAGCAGTTCGGACAGGGCACAGCCCCAGCATTTT
TRBV5-1	TRBJ1-1	few	NA	CASRSGTAGTEAFF	TGCGCCAGCAGATCCGGGACGGCGGGAACTGAAGCTTTCTTT
TRBV1	TRBJ1-1	few	NA	CTNLGQGLNTEAFF	TGCACCAACTTAGGACAGGGACTGAACACTGAAGCTTTCTTT
TRBV7-3	TRBJ2-1	NA	TRBD2	CASSAPRAGGNEQFF	TGTGCCAGCAGCGCGCCTCGGGCGGGGGGCAATGAGCAGTTCTTC
TRBV28	TRBJ1-1	NA	NA	CASSPGWAYTEAFF	TGTGCCAGCAGTCCAGGATGGGCTTACACTGAAGCTTTCTTT
TRBV5-6	TRBJ1-6	NA	TRBD1	CASSLGQVVSSYNSPLHF	TGTGCCAGCAGCCTCGGACAGGTCGTTAGCTCCTATAATTCACCCCTCCACTTT
TRBV10-1	TRBJ1-5	NA	NA	CASSSGFNQPQHF	TGCGCCAGCAGTTCGGGATTCAATCAGCCCCAGCATTTT